Reported below is one TCR beta chain. Its target is not known. V lost 1 base to trimming and J lost 8 bases, with 17 bases between them. CDR3 size: 14 residues. CDR1 is SQVTM, CDR2 ANQGSEA, per germline. This entry comes from a study of beta chain features in type 1 diabetes. Whole-study results and caveats: A moderate, significant TCRB CDR3 shortening appeared in type 1 diabetes across four CD4+ subsets. There was no resolution here of whether HLA type influences TCRB rearrangement.

Since all of the isolated RNA was reverse transcribed, expressed TCRB transcripts were what got sequenced. Sequencing used immunoSEQ multiplex PCR; TCRdb keeps in-frame clones, though not all of them. The sample holds roughly 700,000 clones; about an eighth are singletons and the top ten take approximately 0.022%. The chain joins TRBV29-1 to TRBJ1-2; D is perhaps TRBD1 (5 bases). The receptor was derived from a man aged 18 to 29 with type 1 diabetes. Sequenced: naive CD4+ T cells from blood. For the CDR3, the DNA is TGCAGCGTTGAAGCCAGTGGGGGTTTAAGGGGCTACACCTTC. It codes for CSVEASGGLRGYTF. Supplemented by reference TRBV29-1 and TRBJ1-2, the full variable domain reads SAVISQKPSRDICQRGTSLTIQCQVDSQVTMMFWYRQQPGQSLTLIATANQGSEATYESGFVIDKFPISRPNLTFSTLTVSNMSPEDSSIYLCSVEASGGLRGYTFGSGTRLTVV.